This T cell receptor beta chain came from a study of blood T cell repertoires in COVID-19. Background on the study: Acute and convalescent COVID-19 specimens originated in the United States, Italy and Spain. T cells, B-cell-depleted T cells, or PBMCs provided the cDNA or gDNA that served as material.

Trimming left V 3 bases short and J 2 bases short, with 13 bases between. The CDR3 runs to 15 residues. Germline V gene sequence: CDR1 MNHEY, CDR2 SMNVEV (reference sequence). This clone appeared a few times. In the original processing: Counts of nucleated cells, estimated from reference gene primer amplification, were obtained. Sequencing was performed with immunoSEQ multiplex PCR; in TCRdb, only in-frame clones are kept and a portion is missing. D and trimming were read from the DNA, whereas the V and J calls and clone size are those reported in that table. The sample lists roughly 40,000 clones; approximately 90% were seen once.

The sequence was collected from a man in his fifties or sixties in a cohort sampled during active COVID-19. What was sequenced was peripheral blood. The chain has TRBV27 and TRBJ1-2; a weak D match, TRBD1 (5 bases). CDR3 DNA sequence: TGTGCCAGCAGTTTTTCGGGACTCAGAAACTATGGCTACACCTTC. It specifies CASSFSGLRNYGYTF.